This T cell receptor beta chain was sequenced for a study of CXCR3-negative and CXCR3-positive naive CD8 T cells. Overall study results and limits: PBMCs showed partially decreased CXCR3 expression after cryopreservation, and most assays used fresh PBMCs. In naive cells, CXCR3-negative and CXCR3-positive subsets had similar TRBV-TRBJ usage; memory cells differed. Naive cells with CXCR3 showed TRB CDR3s that were more hydrophobic than those in CXCR3-negative naive cells.

Germline V gives CDR1 MDHEN, CDR2 SYDVKM. There are 19 residues in the CDR3. Turning to this clonotype: Its antigen is undetermined.

Triplicates of over 250,000 cells were sorted from each CD8+ T cell subset. Cells classed as naive CD8+ T cells were CD45RO-CCR7+CD27+CD95-. Via 5' RACE with UMI labels, TRB cDNA libraries were prepared. TCRdb reprocessed the 5' RACE reads; each CDR3 protein has one entry and no DNA is given. The sample is made up of 60,000 to 65,000 distinct CDR3 sequences, and the top ten hold 4.8% of it. This receptor was identified in a human donor in good health. Some clones in this sample may be carry-over from other donors' samples. The sample taken for sequencing was naive CXCR3+ CD8+ T cells from blood. Noted subset: CD45RO-CCR7+CD27+CD95- naive CD8+ T cells expressing CXCR3 (TNR3+). The chain links TRBV28 to TRBJ2-3; TCRdb proposes TRBD2, but this gene call is untestable without DNA. CDR3: CASSLLKREGRWWTDTQYF.